This T cell receptor (beta chain) was captured in a study of CD8+CD57+ T cells in acquired aplastic anemia. Across the study: The average for DNA from sorted CD4+ and CD8+ cells was roughly 3 ug.

Flow cytometry had shown expanded CD8+CD57+ cells in the patients chosen for sequencing. V gave up 3 bases and J gave up 11 bases; unmatched junction bases: 14. The CDR3 is made up of 15 amino acids. From germline, CDR1 is SEHNR and CDR2 FQNEAQ (reference sequence). Profiling that covered TCR beta VDJ and CDR3 relied on genomic DNA as its template. Via MiXCR, TCRdb re-called the reads, giving one row per CDR3 protein. In the table there are approximately 250,000 distinct CDR3 sequences, approximately 79% of which are singletons. The sample consisted of sorted CD4+, CD8+, or CD8+CD57+ T cells (not recorded which) from PBMCs. The clonotype was recovered from a human donor with aplastic anemia. V and J are TRBV7-9 and TRBJ2-3; TRBD2 matches at 7 bases. The CDR3 is CASSFEAGTQPKQYF. CDR3 bases: TGTGCCAGCAGCTTCGAAGCGGGGACCCAACCTAAGCAGTATTTT.